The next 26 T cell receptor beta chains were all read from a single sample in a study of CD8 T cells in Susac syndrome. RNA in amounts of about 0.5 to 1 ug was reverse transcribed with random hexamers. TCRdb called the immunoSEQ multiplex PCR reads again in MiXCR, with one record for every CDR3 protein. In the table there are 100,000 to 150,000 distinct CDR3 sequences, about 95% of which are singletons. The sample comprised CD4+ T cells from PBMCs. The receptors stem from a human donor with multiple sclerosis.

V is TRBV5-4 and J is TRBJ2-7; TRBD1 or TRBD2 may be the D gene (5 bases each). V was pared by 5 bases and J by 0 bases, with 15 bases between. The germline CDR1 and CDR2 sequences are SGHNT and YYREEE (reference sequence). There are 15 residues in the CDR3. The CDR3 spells CASSLSGRSSYEQYF. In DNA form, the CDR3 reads TGTGCCAGCAGTTTATCGGGACGTAGCTCCTACGAGCAGTACTTC. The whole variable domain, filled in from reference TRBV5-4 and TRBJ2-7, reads ETGVTQSPTHLIKTRGQQVTLRCSSQSGHNTVSWYQQALGQGPQFIFQYYREEENGRGNFPPRFSGLQFPNYSSELNVNALELDDSALYLCASSLSGRSSYEQYFGPGTRLTVT.

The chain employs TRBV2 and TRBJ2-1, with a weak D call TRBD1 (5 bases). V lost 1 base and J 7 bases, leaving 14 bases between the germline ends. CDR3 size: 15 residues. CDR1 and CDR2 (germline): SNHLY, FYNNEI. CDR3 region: CASSEEGFGANEQFF. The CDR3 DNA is TGTGCCAGCAGTGAAGAGGGGTTTGGCGCGAATGAGCAGTTCTTC. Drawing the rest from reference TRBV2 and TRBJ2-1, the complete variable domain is EPEVTQTPSHQVTQMGQEVILRCVPISNHLYFYWYRQILGQKVEFLVSFYNNEISEKSEIFDDQFSVERPDGSNFTLKIRSTKLEDSAMYFCASSEEGFGANEQFFGPGTRLTVL.

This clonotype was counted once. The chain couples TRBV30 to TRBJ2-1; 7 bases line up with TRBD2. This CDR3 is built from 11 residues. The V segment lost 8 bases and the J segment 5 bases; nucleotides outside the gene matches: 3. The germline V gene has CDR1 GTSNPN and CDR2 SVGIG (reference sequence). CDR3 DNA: TGTGCCGGGGGGGTTAACAATGAGCAGTTCTTC. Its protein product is CAGGVNNEQFF.

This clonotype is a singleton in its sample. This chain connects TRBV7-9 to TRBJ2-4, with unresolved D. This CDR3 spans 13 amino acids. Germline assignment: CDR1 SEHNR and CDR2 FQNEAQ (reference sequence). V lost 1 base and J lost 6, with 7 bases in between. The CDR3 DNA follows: TGTGCCAGCAGCTTAGGAGACGGAAACATTCAGTACTTC. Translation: CASSLGDGNIQYF. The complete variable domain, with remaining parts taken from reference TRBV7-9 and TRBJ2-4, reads DTGVSQNPRHKITKRGQNVTFRCDPISEHNRLYWYRQTLGQGPEFLTYFQNEAQLEKSRLLSDRFSAERPKGSFSTLEIQRTEQGDSAMYLCASSLGDGNIQYFGAGTRLSVL.

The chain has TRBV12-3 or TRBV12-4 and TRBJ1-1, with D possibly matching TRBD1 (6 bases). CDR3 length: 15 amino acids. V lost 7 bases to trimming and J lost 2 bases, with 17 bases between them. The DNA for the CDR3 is TGTGCCAGCACTGCGGGCCCAGGGGTTAACACTGAAGCTTTCTTT. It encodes CASTAGPGVNTEAFF.

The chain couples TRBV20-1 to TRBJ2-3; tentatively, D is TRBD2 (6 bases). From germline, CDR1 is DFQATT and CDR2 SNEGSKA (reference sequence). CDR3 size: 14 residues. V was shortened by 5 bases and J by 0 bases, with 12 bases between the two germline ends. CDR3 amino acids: CSAETGTSTDTQYF. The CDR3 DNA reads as TGCAGTGCTGAGACCGGGACTAGCACAGATACGCAGTATTTT.

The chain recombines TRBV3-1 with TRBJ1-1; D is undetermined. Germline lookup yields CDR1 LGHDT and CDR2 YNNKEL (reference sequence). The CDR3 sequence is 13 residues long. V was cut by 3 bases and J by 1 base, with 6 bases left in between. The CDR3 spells CASSHGENTEAFF. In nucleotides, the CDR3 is TGTGCCAGCAGCCACGGAGAGAACACTGAAGCTTTCTTT.

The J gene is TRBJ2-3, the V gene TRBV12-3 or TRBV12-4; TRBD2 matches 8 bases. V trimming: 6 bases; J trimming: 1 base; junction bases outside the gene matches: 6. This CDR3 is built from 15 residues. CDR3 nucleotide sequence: TGTGCCAGCAGGACCAGCGGGGGAGGCACAGATACGCAGTATTTT. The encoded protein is CASRTSGGGTDTQYF.

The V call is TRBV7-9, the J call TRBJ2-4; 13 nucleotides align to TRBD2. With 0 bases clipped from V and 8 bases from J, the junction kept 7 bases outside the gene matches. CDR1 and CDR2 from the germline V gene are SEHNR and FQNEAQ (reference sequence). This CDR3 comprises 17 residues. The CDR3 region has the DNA TGTGCCAGCAGCTTAGCAACTAGCGGGAGGGCCGCTGACATTCAGTACTTC. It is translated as CASSLATSGRAADIQYF.

The CDR3 DNA sequence: TGTGCCAGCAGATCTAGCGGGGAGACCCAGTACTTC. This sequence encodes CASRSSGETQYF. V is TRBV6-5 and J is TRBJ2-5, with TRBD2 identical over 8 bases. Germline V lookup: CDR1 MNHEY, CDR2 SVGAGI. CDR3 length: 12 amino acids. J gave up 5 bases and V 6 bases, and 2 bases lay outside the gene matches.

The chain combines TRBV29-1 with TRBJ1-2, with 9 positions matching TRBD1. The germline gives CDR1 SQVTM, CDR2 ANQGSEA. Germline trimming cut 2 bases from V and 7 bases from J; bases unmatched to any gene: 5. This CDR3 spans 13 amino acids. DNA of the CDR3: TGCAGCGTTGAACGGGACAGGGTTTCTGGCTACACCTTC. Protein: CSVERDRVSGYTF.

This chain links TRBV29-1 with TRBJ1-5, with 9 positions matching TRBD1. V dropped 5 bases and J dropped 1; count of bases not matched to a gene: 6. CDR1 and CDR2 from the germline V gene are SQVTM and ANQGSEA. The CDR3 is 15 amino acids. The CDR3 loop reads CSVSQGAMSNQPQHF. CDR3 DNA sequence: TGCAGCGTTTCACAGGGGGCGATGAGCAATCAGCCCCAGCATTTT.

The CDR3 spells CSATERGETQYF. DNA for the CDR3: TGCAGTGCTACCGAACGAGGGGAGACCCAGTACTTC. This chain connects TRBV20-1 to TRBJ2-5; a weak D match, TRBD2 (5 bases). Germline V gene lookup returns CDR1 DFQATT and CDR2 SNEGSKA (reference sequence). The CDR3 has 12 residues. V lost 4 bases, J lost 5 bases, and 11 bases lay in between.

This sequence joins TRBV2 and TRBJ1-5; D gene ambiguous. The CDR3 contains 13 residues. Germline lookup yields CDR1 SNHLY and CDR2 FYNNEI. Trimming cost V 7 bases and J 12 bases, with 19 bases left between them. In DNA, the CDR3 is TGTGCCAGCACCGGTTCCCCCTTAATTATCCAGCATTTT. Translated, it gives CASTGSPLIIQHF.

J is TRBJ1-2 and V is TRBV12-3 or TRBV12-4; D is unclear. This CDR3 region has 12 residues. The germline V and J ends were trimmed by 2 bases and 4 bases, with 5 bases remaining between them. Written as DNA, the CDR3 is TGTGCCAGCAGTTTAACAGTCTATGGCTACACCTTC. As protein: CASSLTVYGYTF.

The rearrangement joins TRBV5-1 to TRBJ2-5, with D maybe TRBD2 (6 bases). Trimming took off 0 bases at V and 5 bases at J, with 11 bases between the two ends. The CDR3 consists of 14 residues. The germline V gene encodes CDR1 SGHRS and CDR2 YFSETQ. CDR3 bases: TGCGCCAGCAGCTTGGACCGGGGGATGGAGACCCAGTACTTC. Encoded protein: CASSLDRGMETQYF. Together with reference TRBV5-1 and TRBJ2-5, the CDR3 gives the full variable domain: KAGVTQTPRYLIKTRGQQVTLSCSPISGHRSVSWYQQTPGQGLQFLFEYFSETQRNKGNFPGRFSGRQFSNSRSEMNVSTLELGDSALYLCASSLDRGMETQYFGPGTRLLVL.

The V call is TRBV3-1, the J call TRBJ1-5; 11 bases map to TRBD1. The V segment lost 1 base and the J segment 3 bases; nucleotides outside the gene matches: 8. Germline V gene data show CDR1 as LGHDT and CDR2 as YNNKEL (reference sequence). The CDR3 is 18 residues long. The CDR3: CASSQAIGGQGVNQPQHF. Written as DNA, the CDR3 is TGTGCCAGCAGCCAAGCCATAGGGGGACAGGGGGTCAATCAGCCCCAGCATTTT.

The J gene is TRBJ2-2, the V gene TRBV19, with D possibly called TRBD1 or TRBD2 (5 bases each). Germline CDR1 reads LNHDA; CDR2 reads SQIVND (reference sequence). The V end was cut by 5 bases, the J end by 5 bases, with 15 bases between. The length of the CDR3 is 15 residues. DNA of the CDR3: TGTGCCAGTAGTCTATCCCGGGGCCAAACCGGGGAGCTGTTTTTT. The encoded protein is CASSLSRGQTGELFF.

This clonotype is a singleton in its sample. Here the CDR3 reads CASSPRQGGTNTEAFF. CDR3 in DNA: TGTGCCAGCTCACCACGGCAGGGGGGAACGAACACTGAAGCTTTCTTT. The V gene is TRBV18, the J gene TRBJ1-1, with TRBD1 matching over 7 bases. Germline CDR1 reads KGHSH; CDR2 reads LQKENI. The junction had 6 bases not matched to a gene; V was cut back by 1 base and J by 1 base. The CDR3 is 16 residues long.

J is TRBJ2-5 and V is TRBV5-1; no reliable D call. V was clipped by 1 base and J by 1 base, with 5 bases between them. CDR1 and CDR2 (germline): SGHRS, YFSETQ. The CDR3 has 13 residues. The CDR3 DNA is TGCGCCAGCAGCTTGAGCCCCCAAGAGACCCAGTACTTC. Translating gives CASSLSPQETQYF.

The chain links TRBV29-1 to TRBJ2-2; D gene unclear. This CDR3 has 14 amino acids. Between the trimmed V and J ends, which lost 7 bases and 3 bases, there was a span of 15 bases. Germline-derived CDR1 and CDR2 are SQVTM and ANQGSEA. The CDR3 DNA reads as TGCAGCGCCGCTATAGGTGGGGACACCGGGGAGCTGTTTTTT. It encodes CSAAIGGDTGELFF.

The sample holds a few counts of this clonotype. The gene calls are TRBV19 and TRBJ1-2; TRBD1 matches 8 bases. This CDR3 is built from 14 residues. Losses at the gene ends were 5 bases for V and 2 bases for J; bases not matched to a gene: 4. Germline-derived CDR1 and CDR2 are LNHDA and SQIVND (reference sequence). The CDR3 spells CASSPTGVNYGYTF. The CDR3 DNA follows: TGTGCCAGTAGTCCGACAGGGGTGAACTATGGCTACACCTTC.

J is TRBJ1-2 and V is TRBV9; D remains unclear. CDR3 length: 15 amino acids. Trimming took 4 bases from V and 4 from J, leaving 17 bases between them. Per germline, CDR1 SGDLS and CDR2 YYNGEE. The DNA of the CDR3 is TGTGCCAGCAGCCCCCCTGGCTTCGACTTCTATGGCTACACCTTC. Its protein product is CASSPPGFDFYGYTF.

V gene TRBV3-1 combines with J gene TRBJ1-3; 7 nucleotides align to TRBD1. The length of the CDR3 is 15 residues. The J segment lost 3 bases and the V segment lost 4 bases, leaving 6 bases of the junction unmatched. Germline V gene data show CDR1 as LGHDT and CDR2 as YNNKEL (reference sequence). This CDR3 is CASSPTGSFGNTIYF. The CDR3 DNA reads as TGTGCCAGCAGCCCGACAGGGTCTTTTGGAAACACCATATATTTT.

CDR3 sequence reads: CASSQEPGTGSGELFF. In DNA, the CDR3 is TGTGCCAGCAGCCAAGAACCCGGGACAGGGAGCGGGGAGCTGTTTTTT. The chain combines TRBV4-2 with TRBJ2-2; 9 bases match TRBD1. Germline V gene data show CDR1 as LGHNA and CDR2 as YNFKEQ. The CDR3 has 16 amino acids. Unmatched junction bases numbered 6, after V lost 0 bases and J lost 7 bases.

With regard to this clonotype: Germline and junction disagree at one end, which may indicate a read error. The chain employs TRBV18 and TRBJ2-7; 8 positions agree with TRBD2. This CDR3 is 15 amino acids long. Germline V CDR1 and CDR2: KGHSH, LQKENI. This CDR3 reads CASSPLRGGSHEQYF. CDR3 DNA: TGTGCCAGCTCACCGCTTCGGGGGGGCTCCCACGAGCAGTACTTC.